The clone carrying this TCR beta chain was seen at least ten times. Trimming took 2 bases from V and 0 from J, leaving 11 bases between them. CDR1 is SGHTA and CDR2 is FQGNSA in the germline V gene. The CDR3 contains 17 residues. These data originate in a study of T cell repertoires in cytomegalovirus infection. Study-level background: The public TCR beta signatures pointed to both CMV infection and matching HLA type.

TCRdb re-called the reads with MiXCR, one entry per CDR3 protein. The sample has roughly 300,000 distinct CDR3 sequences; 9.5% are singletons. The sequenced material came from PBMCs. The V and J genes are TRBV7-2 and TRBJ2-6; D not resolved. The clonotype was recovered from a human donor in good health (CMV status not recorded). Some clones in this sample may be carry-over from other donors' samples. In DNA, the CDR3 is TGTGCCAGCAGCTTACAGTCATCGACCTCTGGGGCCAACGTCCTGACTTTC. Amino acid sequence: CASSLQSSTSGANVLTF.